The 32 T cell receptor beta chains below all came from one sample that was sequenced in a study of blood T cell repertoires in COVID-19. Using immunoSEQ multiplex PCR, the repertoire was profiled, and TCRdb retains in-frame clones only, with some absent. The repertoire holds some 130,000 clones, with around 88% as singletons. The material sequenced was peripheral blood. Every receptor here comes from a man in his fifties with acute or convalescent COVID-19.

This clone was observed a handful of times. V usage is TRBV5-1 and J usage is TRBJ1-1, with a possible D match to TRBD1 (6 bases). V was shortened by 4 bases and J by 3 bases, with 16 bases between the two germline ends. The germline CDR1 and CDR2 sequences are SGHRS and YFSETQ. CDR3 length: 15 residues. The CDR3 spells CASSPSGQGYTEAFF. The DNA of the CDR3 is TGCGCCAGCAGCCCGTCGGGGCAGGGGTACACTGAAGCTTTCTTT.

V gene TRBV2 combines with J gene TRBJ2-2, with 10 bases that match TRBD2. CDR1 and CDR2 (germline): SNHLY, FYNNEI. The CDR3 loop spans 16 amino acids. The ends lost 6 bases at V and 6 bases at J; junction bases unmatched: 10. The CDR3 coding sequence is TGTGCCAGCAGCGAGCGGGGGGGCAAGCCCTCCGGGGAGCTGTTTTTT. Translated, it gives CASSERGGKPSGELFF.

The chain has TRBV6-2 or TRBV6-3 and TRBJ1-6; D is undetermined. V lost 6 bases, J lost 0 bases, and 12 bases lay in between. CDR3 length: 16 residues. The germline V gene has CDR1 MNHEY and CDR2 SVGEGT. The CDR3 region is CASSSIHGSYNSPLHF. For the CDR3, the DNA is TGTGCCAGCAGCTCCATCCACGGCTCCTATAATTCACCCCTCCACTTT.

The chain has TRBV28 and TRBJ1-2; D is unresolved. With 5 bases removed from V and 2 bases from J, the gap between germline ends came to 12 bases. Germline CDR1 reads MDHEN; CDR2 reads SYDVKM. This CDR3 comprises 14 residues. The CDR3 nucleotides read TGTGCCAGCAGTACCACCGGAGGGAACTATGGCTACACCTTC. Translation: CASSTTGGNYGYTF.

The chain joins TRBV19 to TRBJ2-4, with TRBD2 as a possible D gene (5 bases). Germline V gene lookup returns CDR1 LNHDA and CDR2 SQIVND (reference sequence). The ends were cut back, 6 bases at V and 5 bases at J, with 14 bases in the middle. This CDR3 is built from 14 residues. CDR3 sequence (DNA): TGTGCCAGTAGCCCTAGCCTAGGCCAAAACATTCAGTACTTC. Its protein is CASSPSLGQNIQYF.

V gene TRBV24-1 combines with J gene TRBJ1-5; 10 nucleotides align to TRBD1. V lost 7 bases to trimming and J lost 5 bases; unmatched junction nucleotides: 4. CDR3 length: 14 residues. Per the germline V gene, CDR1 is KGHDR and CDR2 is SFDVKD. CDR3 DNA sequence: TGTGCCACCAGCCCCGGGACAGGGGATCAGCCCCAGCATTTT. Translated, it gives CATSPGTGDQPQHF.

This chain joins TRBV5-1 and TRBJ1-6; possibly TRBD1 for D (6 bases). The CDR3 extends over 14 amino acids. Germline V lookup: CDR1 SGHRS, CDR2 YFSETQ. V shed 0 bases and J shed 10 bases, with 11 bases lying between them. As DNA, the CDR3 is TGCGCCAGCAGCTTGGATAGGGGGGGGTCACCCCTCCACTTT. This gives the protein CASSLDRGGSPLHF.

The chain couples TRBV5-1 to TRBJ2-5, with a weak D call TRBD2 (6 bases). With 5 bases removed from V and 2 bases from J, the gap between germline ends came to 25 bases. This CDR3 region has 18 residues. Germline CDR1 SGHRS, CDR2 YFSETQ. This chain's CDR3 is CASRILLRGLGSQETQYF. The CDR3 DNA reads TGCGCCAGCAGAATCCTCCTCCGGGGGTTAGGGTCGCAAGAGACCCAGTACTTC.

This clone occurred once. The rearrangement joins TRBV28 to TRBJ2-7, with 8 nucleotides matching TRBD1. The CDR3 extends over 15 amino acids. Trimming took 4 bases from V and 6 from J; bases not matched to a gene: 11. Looked up from germline, CDR1 is MDHEN and CDR2 is SYDVKM. The CDR3 nucleotides are TGTGCCAGCAGTTCCAGGGGGCTGCTTTCGGGCGAGCAGTACTTC. It is translated as CASSSRGLLSGEQYF. The full variable domain, completed using reference TRBV28 and TRBJ2-7, is DVKVTQSSRYLVKRTGEKVFLECVQDMDHENMFWYRQDPGLGLRLIYFSYDVKMKEKGDIPEGYSVSREKKERFSLILESASTNQTSMYLCASSSRGLLSGEQYFGPGTRLTVT.

The chain links TRBV6-5 to TRBJ1-3; 9 nucleotides match TRBD1. Germline assignment: CDR1 MNHEY and CDR2 SVGAGI. V dropped 2 bases and J dropped 4; count of bases not matched to a gene: 0. The CDR3 runs 14 residues. CDR3 sequence (DNA): TGTGCCAGCAGTTACGACAGGGGGGGAAACACCATATATTTT. Translation: CASSYDRGGNTIYF.

The chain links TRBV3-1 (or the pseudogene TRBV3-2) to TRBJ1-5; TRBD1 agrees at 8 bases. Germline V gene lookup returns CDR1 LGHDT and CDR2 YNNKEL (reference sequence). V dropped 6 bases and J dropped 7; count of bases not matched to a gene: 11. There are 15 residues in the CDR3. In DNA form, the CDR3 reads TGTGCCAGCAGTCCGGGCAGGGGGCTGGTCCAGCCCCAGCATTTT. Protein sequence: CASSPGRGLVQPQHF.

The rearrangement joins TRBV27 to TRBJ2-3, with TRBD1 matching over 11 bases. Germline CDR1 and CDR2: MNHEY and SMNVEV (reference sequence). The V gene end was trimmed by 8 bases and the J gene end by 4 bases; junction bases not matched to a gene: 8. The CDR3 loop spans 15 amino acids. CDR3 amino acids: CASFALGQGADTQYF. The CDR3 region has the DNA TGTGCCAGCTTCGCCTTGGGACAGGGGGCAGATACGCAGTATTTT.

This clone was picked up a small number of times. This chain connects TRBV6-5 to TRBJ1-1; D might be TRBD1 (6 bases). This CDR3 is 13 amino acids long. The ends were cut back, 6 bases at V and 4 bases at J, with 12 bases in the middle. The germline V gene has CDR1 MNHEY and CDR2 SVGAGI. CDR3 sequence (DNA): TGTGCCAGCAGAGATACAGGGATCACTGAAGCTTTCTTT. The encoded protein is CASRDTGITEAFF.

The chain carries TRBV5-1 and TRBJ1-1, with 8 bases lining up with TRBD1. The CDR3 consists of 13 residues. CDR1 is SGHRS and CDR2 is YFSETQ in the germline V gene. Losses at the gene ends were 3 bases for V and 11 bases for J; bases not matched to a gene: 9. The CDR3 protein is CASSSDREAGAFF. The CDR3, as DNA: TGCGCCAGCAGCTCGGACAGGGAGGCAGGGGCTTTCTTT. The variable domain in full, completed from reference TRBV5-1 and TRBJ1-1, reads KAGVTQTPRYLIKTRGQQVTLSCSPISGHRSVSWYQQTPGQGLQFLFEYFSETQRNKGNFPGRFSGRQFSNSRSEMNVSTLELGDSALYLCASSSDREAGAFFGQGTRLTVV.

The J gene is TRBJ1-2, the V gene TRBV28; 7 nucleotides agree with TRBD1. Unmatched junction bases numbered 12, after V lost 6 bases and J lost 8 bases. The CDR3 has 14 amino acids. The germline CDR1 and CDR2 sequences are MDHEN and SYDVKM. CDR3 coding DNA: TGTGCCAGCAGCCGCTCCGGGACAGCGTCCGGCTACACCTTC. Its protein product is CASSRSGTASGYTF.

The chain joins TRBV7-9 to TRBJ1-2; D is unresolved. The CDR3 sequence is 16 residues long. The V end lost 1 base, the J end lost 0 bases, and 12 bases lay between the germline ends. CDR1 and CDR2 (germline): SEHNR, FQNEAQ (reference sequence). The CDR3: CASSLDLPKANYGYTF. The CDR3 region has the DNA TGTGCCAGCAGCTTAGACTTACCTAAAGCTAACTATGGCTACACCTTC.

The chain couples TRBV3-1 (or the pseudogene TRBV3-2) to TRBJ1-2; TRBD1 aligns across 7 bases. Germline assignment: CDR1 LGHDT and CDR2 YNNKEL (reference sequence). V trimming: 4 bases; J trimming: 8 bases; junction bases outside the gene matches: 10. The CDR3 sequence is 14 residues long. In DNA, the CDR3 is TGTGCCAGCAGCCGTCTTACCGGGACAGTCGGCTACACCTTC. This translates into CASSRLTGTVGYTF.

The rearrangement links TRBV3-1 (or the pseudogene TRBV3-2) to TRBJ1-5, with unresolved D. Germline V lookup: CDR1 LGHDT, CDR2 YNNKEL (reference sequence). This CDR3 is 13 amino acids long. Between the trimmed V and J ends, which lost 3 bases and 6 bases, there was a span of 9 bases. DNA of the CDR3: TGTGCCAGCAGCCAGGGAGGGAGTCAGCCCCAGCATTTT. Translation: CASSQGGSQPQHF.

The rearrangement joins TRBV28 to TRBJ2-7; possibly TRBD2 for D (6 bases). This CDR3 comprises 18 residues. V was clipped by 1 base and J by 0 bases, with 19 bases between them. The V gene's germline CDR1 is MDHEN and CDR2 SYDVKM. CDR3 DNA sequence: TGTGCCAGCAGTTTATTGTGGTCTCGCGGGAAAGACTCCTACGAGCAGTACTTC. This sequence encodes CASSLLWSRGKDSYEQYF.

This clone was seen only once. This sequence joins TRBV11-2 and TRBJ2-5, with 7 bases matching TRBD1. CDR1 is SGHAT, CDR2 FQNNGV, per germline. This CDR3 comprises 14 residues. The V gene end was trimmed by 5 bases and the J gene end by 2 bases; junction bases not matched to a gene: 5. The DNA for the CDR3 is TGTGCCAGCAGCCCGGTGACAGGGCAAGAGACCCAGTACTTC. Residues: CASSPVTGQETQYF.

This clone was detected only once. This chain joins TRBV11-2 and TRBJ2-3, with D possibly TRBD2 on 5 matching bases. This CDR3 region has 13 residues. Germline V gene lookup returns CDR1 SGHAT and CDR2 FQNNGV. V was pared by 5 bases and J by 2 bases, with 8 bases between. The CDR3 loop is CASSRGYTDTQYF. CDR3 nucleotide sequence: TGTGCCAGCAGCCGCGGGTACACAGATACGCAGTATTTT. The whole variable domain, filled in from reference TRBV11-2 and TRBJ2-3, reads EAGVAQSPRYKIIEKRQSVAFWCNPISGHATLYWYQQILGQGPKLLIQFQNNGVVDDSQLPKDRFSAERLKGVDSTLKIQPAKLEDSAVYLCASSRGYTDTQYFGPGTRLTVL.

The chain carries TRBV5-1 and TRBJ2-5; 7 bases are a match to TRBD2. Losses at the gene ends were 0 bases for V and 9 bases for J; bases not matched to a gene: 11. Looked up from germline, CDR1 is SGHRS and CDR2 is YFSETQ. This CDR3 is 15 amino acids long. CDR3 residues: CASSLAGLELNPQYF. In DNA form, the CDR3 reads TGCGCCAGCAGCTTGGCAGGACTAGAGTTAAATCCCCAGTACTTC.

With respect to this clone: At one boundary the junction diverges from the germline segment, which might be a read error. The gene calls are TRBV7-7 and TRBJ1-1; no clear D gene. CDR3 size: 13 residues. Germline V gene data show CDR1 as SSHAT and CDR2 as FNYEAQ (reference sequence). Here the CDR3 DNA reads TGTGCTAGCAGCTTGAGGGAGAACACTGAAGCTTTCTTT. This encodes CASSLRENTEAFF.

About this clone: Different DNA sequences within this sample yield the same CDR3. The gene calls are TRBV7-9 and TRBJ2-1; TRBD2 agrees at 11 bases. There are 15 residues in the CDR3. Unmatched junction bases numbered 4, after V lost 4 bases and J lost 5 bases. CDR1 SEHNR and CDR2 FQNEAQ come from the germline V gene (reference sequence). Here the CDR3 reads CASSSGTSGHNEQFF. CDR3 nucleotide sequence: TGTGCCAGCAGCTCCGGGACTAGCGGACACAATGAGCAGTTCTTC.

This chain uses TRBV6-5 with TRBJ2-7; the match to TRBD1 covers 10 bases. Germline lookup yields CDR1 MNHEY and CDR2 SVGAGI. The CDR3 runs 13 residues. V dropped 8 bases and J dropped 2; count of bases not matched to a gene: 3. The CDR3 spells CASGDRGAYEQYF. The DNA for the CDR3 is TGTGCCAGCGGGGACAGGGGAGCCTACGAGCAGTACTTC.

Here the CDR3 reads CASSEQDSNQPQHF. DNA for the CDR3: TGTGCCAGCAGTGAACAGGATAGCAATCAGCCCCAGCATTTT. V and J are TRBV6-1 and TRBJ1-5; D is unclear. Germline CDR1 MNHNS, CDR2 SASEGT. Trimming removed 2 bases at V and 0 bases at J, with 5 bases between. This CDR3 has 14 residues.

The V call is TRBV5-1, the J call TRBJ1-5, with TRBD1 as a possible D gene (6 bases). The CDR3 is 15 residues long. Trimming pared 2 bases from V and 3 bases from J, leaving 12 bases between. Germline V gene lookup returns CDR1 SGHRS and CDR2 YFSETQ. The CDR3 sequence is CASSFTGKVNQPQHF. The CDR3 DNA reads as TGCGCCAGCAGCTTTACAGGGAAGGTCAATCAGCCCCAGCATTTT.

This clone has a single count. The chain links TRBV3-1 (or the pseudogene TRBV3-2) to TRBJ1-6; 12 bases fit TRBD1. The germline V gene encodes CDR1 LGHDT and CDR2 YNNKEL (reference sequence). Trimming cost V 3 bases and J 17 bases; bases outside gene matches: 8. This CDR3 is built from 14 residues. CDR3: CASSQGTGGQRFHF. The CDR3 nucleotides read TGTGCCAGCAGCCAGGGGACAGGGGGCCAGAGGTTCCACTTT.

The chain couples TRBV28 to TRBJ2-1, with 7 bases lining up with TRBD1. CDR3 length: 16 amino acids. With V trimmed by 6 bases and J by 7 bases, 15 bases remained unmatched. CDR1 and CDR2 (germline): MDHEN, SYDVKM. The chain's CDR3 is CASRTTGRVGHNEQFF. CDR3 in DNA: TGTGCCAGCAGGACGACAGGGCGGGTCGGTCATAATGAGCAGTTCTTC.

The chain joins TRBV5-1 to TRBJ1-2, with a possible D match to TRBD1 (6 bases). The CDR3 contains 14 residues. CDR1 is SGHRS, CDR2 YFSETQ, per germline. V shed 4 bases and J shed 4 bases, with 14 bases lying between them. Written as DNA, the CDR3 is TGCGCCAGCAGCCCACAGGGCTCAATCTATGGCTACACCTTC. This codes for CASSPQGSIYGYTF.

V usage is TRBV25-1 and J usage is TRBJ1-1; 8 bases are a match to TRBD1. This CDR3 spans 14 amino acids. The J segment lost 3 bases and the V segment lost 5 bases, leaving 5 bases of the junction unmatched. Germline CDR1 is MGHDK and CDR2 is SYGVNS. CDR3 in amino acids: CASSRVDRDTEAFF. CDR3 coding DNA: TGTGCCAGCAGTAGAGTGGACAGGGACACTGAAGCTTTCTTT.

The chain is built from TRBV6-5 and TRBJ1-1, with TRBD1 as a possible D gene (5 bases). With 5 bases removed from V and 0 bases from J, the gap between germline ends came to 10 bases. This CDR3 contains 14 residues. The V gene's germline CDR1 is MNHEY and CDR2 SVGAGI. DNA for the CDR3: TGTGCCAGCAGTCTCAGGGATCTGAACACTGAAGCTTTCTTT. This gives the protein CASSLRDLNTEAFF.